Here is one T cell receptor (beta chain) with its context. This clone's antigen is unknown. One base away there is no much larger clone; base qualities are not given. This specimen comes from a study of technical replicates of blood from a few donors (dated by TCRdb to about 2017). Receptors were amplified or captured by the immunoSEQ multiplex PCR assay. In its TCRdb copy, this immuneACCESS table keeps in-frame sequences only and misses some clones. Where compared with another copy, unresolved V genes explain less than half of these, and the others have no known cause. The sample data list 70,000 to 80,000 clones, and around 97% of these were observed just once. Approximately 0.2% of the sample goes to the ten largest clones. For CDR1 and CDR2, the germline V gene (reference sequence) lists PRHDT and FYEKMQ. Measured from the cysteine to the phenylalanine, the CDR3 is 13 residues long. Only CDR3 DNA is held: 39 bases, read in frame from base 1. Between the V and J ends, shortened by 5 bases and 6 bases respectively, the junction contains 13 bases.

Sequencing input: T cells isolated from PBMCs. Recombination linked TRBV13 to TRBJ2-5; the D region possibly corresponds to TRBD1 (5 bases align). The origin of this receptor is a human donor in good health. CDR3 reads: CASSLTRVQTQYF. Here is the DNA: TGTGCCAGCAGCCTAACCAGGGTGCAGACCCAGTACTTC.